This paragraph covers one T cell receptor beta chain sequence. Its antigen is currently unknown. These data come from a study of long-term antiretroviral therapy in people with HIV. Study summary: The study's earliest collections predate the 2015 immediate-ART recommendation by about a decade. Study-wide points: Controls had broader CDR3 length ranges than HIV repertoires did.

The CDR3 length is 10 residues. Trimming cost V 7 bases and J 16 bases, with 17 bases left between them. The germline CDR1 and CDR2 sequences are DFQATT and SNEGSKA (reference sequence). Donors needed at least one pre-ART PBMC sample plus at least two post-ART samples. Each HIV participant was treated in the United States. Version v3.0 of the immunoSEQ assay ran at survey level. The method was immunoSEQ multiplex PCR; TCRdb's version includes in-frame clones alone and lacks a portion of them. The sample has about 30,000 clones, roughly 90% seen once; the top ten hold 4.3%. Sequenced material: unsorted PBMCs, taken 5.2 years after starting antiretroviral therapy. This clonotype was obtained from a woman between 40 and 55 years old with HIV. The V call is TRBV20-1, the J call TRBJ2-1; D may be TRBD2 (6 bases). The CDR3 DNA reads TGCAGTGTATCCCCCGGGAGCGTTTTCTTC. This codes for CSVSPGSVFF.